This T cell receptor (beta chain) comes out of a study of blood T cell repertoires in COVID-19. Study summary: Whether acute or convalescent, the COVID-19 samples came from the United States, Italy and Spain.

The data were produced by immunoSEQ multiplex PCR, yet TCRdb's version contains in-frame clones alone and is incomplete. This table has approximately 130,000 clones, 85% to 90% appearing once. Trimming shortened V by 4 bases and J by 5 bases, and 5 bases separated the two germline ends. The CDR3 is made up of 11 amino acids. CDR1 is SGHDN and CDR2 is FVKESK in the germline V gene. The sequenced sample consisted of peripheral blood. This receptor was identified in a man aged 50 to 59 with acute or convalescent COVID-19. The chain uses TRBV14 and TRBJ1-2, with D unresolved. In nucleotides, the CDR3 is TGTGCCAGCAGCCCCGGGTATGGCTACACCTTC. Translated, it gives CASSPGYGYTF.